A single sample gave rise to the 21 T cell receptor beta chains below, sequenced in a study of cytomegalovirus exposure and HLA in healthy donors. With 60 Vbeta and 13 Jbeta primers, the PCR was carried out. Generated by immunoSEQ multiplex PCR, the TCRdb table keeps only in-frame clones and is missing some. The table has about 200,000 clones, approximately 79% seen once. The sample comprised PBMCs. The receptors originated from a man younger than 35 in good health and CMV-seronegative.

This clone appeared once. The chain couples TRBV10-1 to TRBJ2-1; 10 bases fit TRBD2. This CDR3 has 13 amino acids. Per the germline V gene, CDR1 is WNHNN and CDR2 is SYGVQD (reference sequence). Losses at the gene ends were 6 bases for V and 9 bases for J; bases not matched to a gene: 5. CDR3 DNA sequence: TGCGCCAGCAGGCTAGCGGGAGTCGGTGAGCAGTTCTTC. Residues: CASRLAGVGEQFF.

A few counts support this clone. The chain has TRBV5-8 and TRBJ1-2; D call uncertain. The V end was cut by 2 bases, the J end by 8 bases, with 13 bases between. Germline V gives CDR1 SGHTS, CDR2 YDEGEE. The CDR3 contains 13 residues. CDR3 in amino acids: CASSFEVSGGYTF. In DNA, the CDR3 is TGTGCCAGCAGCTTTGAAGTTTCGGGGGGCTACACCTTC.

This clone occurred a few times. CDR3 DNA sequence: TGTGCCAGCAAAGGGACAGGGGACCCCAATCAGCCCCAGCATTTT. It is translated as CASKGTGDPNQPQHF. J is TRBJ1-5 and V is TRBV27, with TRBD1 identical over 10 bases. Trimming removed 7 bases from V and 3 bases from J; junction bases left unmatched: 6. The CDR3 covers 15 residues. Germline V lookup: CDR1 MNHEY, CDR2 SMNVEV (reference sequence).

As to this clone: The sample has other DNA sequences that encode this CDR3 too. This chain connects TRBV29-1 to TRBJ2-2, with 9 bases matching TRBD2. V was pared by 4 bases and J by 3 bases, with 6 bases of the junction left unmatched. The germline V gene has CDR1 SQVTM and CDR2 ANQGSEA. The CDR3 consists of 15 residues. The CDR3 DNA sequence: TGCAGCGTTGCTACGTTAGCGGGAGACACCGGGGAGCTGTTTTTT. This translates into CSVATLAGDTGELFF.

In this sample, this clone turned up a few times. V is TRBV6-4 and J is TRBJ1-2; TRBD1 matches 7 bases. With V trimmed by 1 base and J by 6 bases, 2 bases remained unmatched. Germline V lookup: CDR1 MRHNA, CDR2 SNTAGT. The CDR3 spans 13 residues. The CDR3 coding sequence is TGTGCCAGCAGTGACTGGACAGGAAATGGCTACACCTTC. This gives the protein CASSDWTGNGYTF.

The count of this clone is one. The chain combines TRBV6-1 with TRBJ1-6; maybe TRBD1 (6 bases). Germline V lookup: CDR1 MNHNS, CDR2 SASEGT. The CDR3 is 15 residues long. V lost 3 bases and J lost 7, with 13 bases in between. As DNA, the CDR3 is TGTGCCAGCAGTGATAGGGGGTTTGAAAATTCACCCCTCCACTTT. Protein product: CASSDRGFENSPLHF.

The rearrangement joins TRBV20-1 to TRBJ2-7; 7 nucleotides agree with TRBD1. V dropped 6 bases and J dropped 4; count of bases not matched to a gene: 3. Germline CDR1 reads DFQATT; CDR2 reads SNEGSKA (reference sequence). This CDR3 is 11 amino acids long. CDR3 DNA sequence: TGCAGTGCCTCACAGGGGTACGAGCAGTACTTC. Protein: CSASQGYEQYF.

As concerns this clone: Other nucleotide sequences from this sample produce the same CDR3. V is TRBV7-9 and J is TRBJ1-6; 8 bases agree with TRBD1. CDR1 and CDR2 (germline): SEHNR, FQNEAQ (reference sequence). J gave up 7 bases and V 5 bases, and 4 bases lay outside the gene matches. This CDR3 has 14 residues. The CDR3 DNA follows: TGTGCCAGCAGCCCCGACAGGGGAAATTCACCCCTCCACTTT. Encoded protein: CASSPDRGNSPLHF.

In regard to this clone: The sample contains more than one DNA sequence encoding this CDR3. The J gene is TRBJ2-1, the V gene TRBV19, with 9 nucleotides matching TRBD2. The germline gives CDR1 LNHDA, CDR2 SQIVND (reference sequence). V shed 4 bases, J shed 8 bases, and the junction held 3 bases outside the gene matches. The CDR3 has 13 amino acids. The DNA for the CDR3 is TGTGCCAGTAGTAGGGGACTAGCTGATGAGCAGTTCTTC. This gives the protein CASSRGLADEQFF.

This chain links TRBV30 with TRBJ2-3; 10 bases map to TRBD1. This CDR3 has 14 residues. The germline gives CDR1 GTSNPN, CDR2 SVGIG (reference sequence). Germline trimming cut 3 bases from V and 4 bases from J; bases unmatched to any gene: 4. This CDR3 is CAWRTGGYPDTQYF. CDR3 sequence (DNA): TGTGCCTGGAGGACAGGGGGCTACCCAGATACGCAGTATTTT.

The genes are TRBV21-1 and TRBJ2-5; TRBD2 reflects the table's D call only, with no check against the DNA. TRBV21-1 is classified as a pseudogene. The CDR3 extends over 17 amino acids. CDR3 region: CASTGLAGAKNQETQYF. The DNA of the CDR3 is TGTGCCAGCACGGGACTAGCGGGAGCGAAAAACCAAGAGACCCAGTACTTC.

This clone has just one count. CDR3 nucleotide sequence: TGTGCCAGCAGCTCCCCAACAGACTACTTCGGGGAGACCCAGTACTTC. Translation gives CASSSPTDYFGETQYF. The chain employs TRBV7-2 and TRBJ2-5, with D possibly matching TRBD2 (5 bases). The CDR3 contains 16 residues. Per germline, CDR1 SGHTA and CDR2 FQGNSA. Trimming took off 4 bases at V and 5 bases at J, with 20 bases between the two ends.

The chain recombines TRBV9 with TRBJ2-7; TRBD1 matches at 10 bases. The CDR3 extends over 15 amino acids. Germline loops: CDR1 SGDLS, CDR2 YYNGEE. Germline trimming cut 3 bases from V and 5 bases from J; bases unmatched to any gene: 8. DNA for the CDR3: TGTGCCAGCAGCGCTTCGGGGACAGGGGTCCACGAGCAGTACTTC. It is translated as CASSASGTGVHEQYF.

The chain combines TRBV6-5 with TRBJ2-3; 8 bases align to TRBD1. Germline CDR1 and CDR2: MNHEY and SVGAGI. This CDR3 spans 15 amino acids. The trim removed 0 bases at V and 7 bases at J, leaving 6 bases unmatched. CDR3 sequence (DNA): TGTGCCAGCAGTTACTCCCCAGGGGGCGCGAATACGCAGTATTTT. It encodes CASSYSPGGANTQYF.

The rearrangement uses TRBV29-1 and TRBJ2-7; maybe TRBD1 (6 bases). The germline CDR1 and CDR2 sequences are SQVTM and ANQGSEA. The CDR3 spans 15 residues. V lost 0 bases to trimming and J lost 0 bases, with 12 bases between them. CDR3 loop: CSVEDEDRSSYEQYF. The CDR3 DNA is TGCAGCGTTGAAGATGAAGACAGGAGCTCCTACGAGCAGTACTTC.

V gene TRBV5-6 combines with J gene TRBJ1-2; 8 nucleotides line up with TRBD1. The V gene end was trimmed by 2 bases and the J gene end by 3 bases; junction bases not matched to a gene: 6. This CDR3 is built from 15 residues. Per germline, CDR1 SGHDT and CDR2 YYEEEE. The CDR3 loop is CASSFGQGTYYGYTF. The CDR3 DNA reads as TGTGCCAGCAGCTTCGGACAGGGAACGTACTATGGCTACACCTTC.

V and J are TRBV4-1 and TRBJ2-3; 8 bases agree with TRBD2. Germline-derived CDR1 and CDR2 are MGHRA and YSYEKL. Trimming cost V 0 bases and J 3 bases; bases outside gene matches: 8. The CDR3 is 17 residues long. CDR3: CASSQDIAGTTTDTQYF. The CDR3 DNA is TGCGCCAGCAGCCAAGATATAGCGGGAACGACTACAGATACGCAGTATTTT.

The chain recombines TRBV7-9 with TRBJ2-2; 8 bases agree with TRBD1. Trimming removed 8 bases from V and 4 bases from J; junction bases left unmatched: 9. CDR1 is SEHNR and CDR2 is FQNEAQ in the germline V gene (reference sequence). The CDR3 loop spans 15 amino acids. The CDR3 is CASPAGDRGTGELFF. CDR3 sequence (DNA): TGTGCCAGCCCCGCGGGCGACAGGGGCACCGGGGAGCTGTTTTTT.

The chain couples TRBV27 to TRBJ2-5; D not certain. V gave up 5 bases and J gave up 5 bases, with 18 bases separating them. CDR1 is MNHEY and CDR2 is SMNVEV in the germline V gene (reference sequence). This CDR3 spans 15 amino acids. CDR3 sequence: CASSPGGLTRETQYF. For the CDR3, the DNA is TGTGCCAGCAGTCCGGGTGGCCTTACAAGGGAGACCCAGTACTTC.

This clone was found once. The rearrangement uses TRBV6-1 and TRBJ1-4, with D maybe TRBD1 (6 bases). The V and J ends lost 0 bases and 8 bases respectively, with 7 bases between them. CDR1 is MNHNS and CDR2 is SASEGT in the germline V gene. This CDR3 region has 13 residues. The CDR3 is CASSEADREKLFF. CDR3 in DNA: TGTGCCAGCAGTGAAGCCGACAGGGAAAAACTGTTTTTT.

This clone was recorded a few times. Other DNA sequences within the sample encode an identical CDR3. V gene TRBV5-1 combines with J gene TRBJ1-6; weak D call: TRBD1 (5 bases). The CDR3 totals 14 residues. Germline CDR1 is SGHRS and CDR2 is YFSETQ. The ends were cut back, 0 bases at V and 5 bases at J, with 6 bases in the middle. CDR3 sequence: CASSLGQNNSPLHF. The CDR3 coding sequence is TGCGCCAGCAGCTTGGGACAGAATAATTCACCCCTCCACTTT.